This T cell receptor (beta chain) derives from a study of Ad26.COV2.S vaccination and SARS-CoV-2 variants. Study summary: Participant was drawn from the COV1001 Ad26.COV2.S trial arm. The authors gave Ad26.COV2.S intramuscularly, either once or twice 56 days apart.

TCRdb's table, derived via immunoSEQ multiplex PCR, lists solely in-frame clones and lacks some. The sample carries a few hundred thousand clones, around 86% recorded once. This CDR3 spans 13 amino acids. Looked up from germline, CDR1 is LNHDA and CDR2 is SQIVND (reference sequence). Trimming at V came to 10 bases and at J to 7 bases, leaving 7 bases not matched to a gene. Treatment reported: around 19 received Ad26.COV2.S at low or high dose, single or two shots; about five received placebo; per-sample allocation not given. Sampling occurred on day 63 after the first vaccine or placebo injection. Spike of the Wuhan-strain SARS-CoV-2 was expressed by an Ad26 vector, which formed the vaccine. Study-wide results and limits: After vaccination, reports described spike-specific CD8+ and CD4+ T cell responses as showing substantial breadth.

Notes on this clone: Its antigen is undetermined.

The rearrangement joins TRBV19 to TRBJ2-1, with 10 nucleotides matching TRBD2. Sequencing was performed on peripheral blood, taken in a trial of Ad26.COV2.S vaccine versus placebo. This receptor was identified in a person between 18 and 60 years old who received the Ad26.COV2.S COVID-19 vaccine or a placebo. The CDR3 protein is CATSGGARNEQFF. CDR3 sequence (DNA): TGTGCCACCAGCGGGGGGGCCAGGAATGAGCAGTTCTTC.